These 5 T cell receptor beta chains were sequenced from one sample in a study of blood T cell repertoires in COVID-19 (dated by TCRdb to 2020 to 2021). The protocol used for the library was the immunoSEQ multiplex PCR assay. Sourced from immuneACCESS, this table was stored by TCRdb with only in-frame sequences that have V and J called. A share of the clones is absent; for the studies checked, an unresolved V gene accounts for under half, and the remainder has no known explanation. The sample table records some 140,000 clones; roughly nine tenths of these occur just once. Around 0.55% of the sample lies in the top ten. The sequencing input was peripheral blood. The receptors shown here come from a man aged 45-65 years with acute or convalescent COVID-19.

J is TRBJ1-2 and V is TRBV5-6; TRBD1 aligns across 7 bases. Losses at the gene ends were 4 bases for V and 5 bases for J; bases not matched to a gene: 14. The germline gives CDR1 SGHDT, CDR2 YYEEEE. The length of the CDR3 is 16 residues. The CDR3 DNA sequence: TGTGCCAGCAGCAGGGACAGACTACACGACTCATATGGCTACACCTTC. This codes for CASSRDRLHDSYGYTF. Drawing the rest from reference TRBV5-6 and TRBJ1-2, the complete variable domain is DAGVTQSPTHLIKTRGQQVTLRCSPKSGHDTVSWYQQALGQGPQFIFQYYEEEERQRGNFPDRFSGHQFPNYSSELNVNALLLGDSALYLCASSRDRLHDSYGYTFGSGTRLTVV.

This chain links TRBV27 with TRBJ1-1, with D unresolved. CDR1 and CDR2 from the germline V gene are MNHEY and SMNVEV (reference sequence). Trimming pared 4 bases from V and 1 base from J, leaving 7 bases between. This CDR3 has 13 amino acids. The CDR3 nucleotides read TGTGCCAGCAGTTCAGATGGGAACACTGAAGCTTTCTTT. Translation: CASSSDGNTEAFF.

The chain joins TRBV6-5 to TRBJ2-2; 9 bases are shared with TRBD2. There are 15 residues in the CDR3. Germline V gives CDR1 MNHEY, CDR2 SVGAGI. V was pared by 2 bases and J by 5 bases, with 3 bases of the junction left unmatched. This CDR3 is CASSYVAGETGELFF. CDR3 bases: TGTGCCAGCAGTTACGTAGCGGGGGAAACCGGGGAGCTGTTTTTT.

This clone was seen only once. The chain couples TRBV5-4 to TRBJ2-1; possibly TRBD2 for D (6 bases). Trimming shortened V by 5 bases and J by 0 bases, and 21 bases separated the two germline ends. Germline V gene sequence: CDR1 SGHNT, CDR2 YYREEE (reference sequence). The CDR3 runs 18 residues. In nucleotides, the CDR3 is TGTGCCAGCAGAGTAGCATCCGGAGCGGGTGTCTCCTACAATGAGCAGTTCTTC. This encodes CASRVASGAGVSYNEQFF.

CDR3 loop: CASSQTGQGRYGYTF. As DNA, the CDR3 is TGTGCCAGCAGCCAAACGGGACAGGGAAGATACGGCTACACCTTC. The rearrangement links TRBV27 to TRBJ1-2, with TRBD1 matching 9 bases. Germline assignment: CDR1 MNHEY and CDR2 SMNVEV (reference sequence). V shed 6 bases, J shed 8 bases, and the junction held 13 bases outside the gene matches. There are 15 residues in the CDR3.